A single sample is the source of the 13 T cell receptor beta chains below, sequenced in a study of shared clonotypes between healthy human individuals. TCRdb keeps only in-frame clones here, not all; method: immunoSEQ multiplex PCR. The sample contains some 2,000,000 clones, 85% to 95% of which appear only once. Sequencing used naive CD4+ T cells sorted from blood. Indicated subset: CD45RA+ positively selected. The receptors shown here come from a man younger than 35 in good health.

The chain couples TRBV10-3 to TRBJ2-7, with TRBD2 matching 9 bases. J gave up 6 bases and V 3 bases, and 9 bases lay outside the gene matches. CDR1 ENHRY and CDR2 SYGVKD come from the germline V gene. The CDR3 is made up of 15 amino acids. CDR3 nucleotide sequence: TGTGCCATCAGTGATGGTGCGGGAGGGCTCGGCGAGCAGTACTTC. Its translation: CAISDGAGGLGEQYF.

This sequence joins TRBV15 and TRBJ1-2; D may be TRBD1 (5 bases). The CDR3 covers 14 residues. Germline V gene sequence: CDR1 LNHNV, CDR2 YYDKDF (reference sequence). With 5 bases removed from V and 10 bases from J, the gap between germline ends came to 20 bases. CDR3 sequence reads: CATSVYQGGEAYTF. CDR3 in DNA: TGTGCCACCAGCGTCTACCAGGGTGGGGAGGCCTACACCTTC. The variable domain in full, completed from reference TRBV15 and TRBJ1-2, reads DAMVIQNPRYQVTQFGKPVTLSCSQTLNHNVMYWYQQKSSQAPKLLFHYYDKDFNNEADTPDNFQSRRPNTSFCFLDIRSPGLGDTAMYLCATSVYQGGEAYTFGSGTRLTVV.

V usage is TRBV6-1 and J usage is TRBJ1-4; the D gene is possibly TRBD1 (6 bases). Trimming took 7 bases from V and 7 from J, leaving 16 bases between them. The CDR3 spans 14 residues. Germline V gene sequence: CDR1 MNHNS, CDR2 SASEGT. DNA of the CDR3: TGTGCCAGCAACCTAGAACAGGGTCGTGAAAAACTGTTTTTT. It is translated as CASNLEQGREKLFF.

The chain couples TRBV15 to TRBJ1-1; possible D gene TRBD1, 6 bases. V was trimmed by 2 bases and J by 1 base, leaving 8 bases between them. The germline V gene encodes CDR1 LNHNV and CDR2 YYDKDF (reference sequence). The CDR3 length is 14 residues. The CDR3 spells CATSRSDRNTEAFF. The CDR3 DNA follows: TGTGCCACCAGCAGATCGGACAGGAACACTGAAGCTTTCTTT.

Comment on this clone: This same CDR3 is encoded by further DNA sequences in the sample. V and J are TRBV5-1 and TRBJ2-5; 7 nucleotides align to TRBD1. Trimming at V came to 4 bases and at J to 2 bases, leaving 5 bases not matched to a gene. Germline CDR1 reads SGHRS; CDR2 reads YFSETQ. This CDR3 contains 14 residues. The CDR3 protein is CASSLRGQQETQYF. DNA for the CDR3: TGCGCCAGCAGCCTACGGGGACAGCAAGAGACCCAGTACTTC. The variable domain in full, completed from reference TRBV5-1 and TRBJ2-5, reads KAGVTQTPRYLIKTRGQQVTLSCSPISGHRSVSWYQQTPGQGLQFLFEYFSETQRNKGNFPGRFSGRQFSNSRSEMNVSTLELGDSALYLCASSLRGQQETQYFGPGTRLLVL.

This clone showed up just once. CDR3 amino acids: CAISESAGRTTNEKLFF. As DNA, the CDR3 is TGTGCCATCAGTGAGTCGGCAGGCAGGACAACTAATGAAAAACTGTTTTTT. The chain employs TRBV10-3 and TRBJ1-4; no clear D. Germline V gene data show CDR1 as ENHRY and CDR2 as SYGVKD. The CDR3 length is 17 residues. V lost 0 bases and J 0 bases, leaving 11 bases between the germline ends.

This rearrangement joins TRBV20-1 to TRBJ1-1, with 8 bases aligning to TRBD1. The germline gives CDR1 DFQATT, CDR2 SNEGSKA (reference sequence). The CDR3 is 11 amino acids. The ends lost 5 bases at V and 7 bases at J; junction bases unmatched: 3. The CDR3 spells CSAVDRGEAFF. Here the CDR3 DNA reads TGCAGTGCTGTAGACAGGGGTGAAGCTTTCTTT.

This chain links TRBV2 with TRBJ2-6; tentative D call: TRBD1 (6 bases). This CDR3 contains 15 residues. Germline V CDR1 and CDR2: SNHLY, FYNNEI. Trimming left V 4 bases short and J 0 bases short, with 7 bases between. CDR3 sequence: CASSAQGSGANVLTF. The DNA for the CDR3 is TGTGCCAGCAGTGCACAGGGCTCTGGGGCCAACGTCCTGACTTTC.

Notes on this clone: Distinct nucleotide sequences in the sample also encode this CDR3. V is TRBV11-2 and J is TRBJ2-3; D gene unclear. The length of the CDR3 is 11 residues. Trimming stripped 3 bases from V and 4 bases from J, with 2 bases between. Germline-derived CDR1 and CDR2 are SGHAT and FQNNGV. The CDR3 DNA is TGTGCCAGCAGCTTGGCAGATACGCAGTATTTT. Translated: CASSLADTQYF.

This rearrangement joins TRBV28 to TRBJ1-1; D call uncertain. The CDR3 sequence is 13 residues long. Trimming shortened V by 3 bases and J by 8 bases, and 13 bases separated the two germline ends. From germline, CDR1 is MDHEN and CDR2 SYDVKM. CDR3 nucleotide sequence: TGTGCCAGCAGTTTGGACCGGCAGGTCGAAGCTTTCTTT. Its translation is CASSLDRQVEAFF.

The rearrangement uses TRBV11-2 and TRBJ2-1; D is unclear. Between the trimmed V and J ends, which lost 5 bases and 0 bases, there was a span of 14 bases. There are 16 residues in the CDR3. Per the germline V gene, CDR1 is SGHAT and CDR2 is FQNNGV. CDR3 protein: CASSLSPSGSYNEQFF. The CDR3 DNA reads TGTGCCAGCAGCCTCTCCCCGTCGGGCTCCTACAATGAGCAGTTCTTC.

The genes are TRBV27 and TRBJ1-1; 10 nucleotides agree with TRBD1. V shed 4 bases, J shed 7 bases, and the junction held 9 bases outside the gene matches. Germline CDR1 and CDR2: MNHEY and SMNVEV (reference sequence). This CDR3 has 15 residues. The CDR3 sequence: CASSSQTGGRSEAFF. In nucleotides, the CDR3 is TGTGCCAGCAGTTCACAGACAGGGGGCAGGAGTGAAGCTTTCTTT.

The genes are TRBV6-6 and TRBJ2-7, with D perhaps assigned TRBD1 or TRBD2 (5 bases each). In germline, CDR1 is MNHNY, CDR2 SVGAGI (reference sequence). This CDR3 is 11 amino acids long. V was cut by 8 bases and J by 6 bases, with 11 bases left in between. CDR3 amino acids: CASATGLEQYF. DNA for the CDR3: TGTGCCAGCGCAACGGGGCTCGAGCAGTACTTC.